This TCR beta chain was sequenced for a study of cytomegalovirus exposure and HLA in healthy donors. The method was immunoSEQ multiplex PCR; TCRdb's version includes in-frame clones alone and lacks a portion of them. The profile shows tens of thousands of clones, around 92% of them singletons. Overall study results and limits: Researchers catalogued some 160 TCR beta chains as cytomegalovirus-associated. Most observed TCR sequences were rare, whereas some public TCRs were detected in many donors. Subsequent analysis found a tendency for first-cohort TCR clusters to co-occur within the 120 or so validation repertoires.

This CDR3 has 14 amino acids. Losses at the gene ends were 7 bases for V and 7 bases for J; bases not matched to a gene: 13. CDR1 SQVTM and CDR2 ANQGSEA come from the germline V gene. Comment on this clone: As yet, its antigen is unknown.

This chain links TRBV29-1 with TRBJ2-7, with 10 bases aligning to TRBD1. Sequencing used PBMCs. This TCR was sampled from a woman aged 18-29 years in good health and CMV-seronegative. The CDR3 DNA sequence: TGCAGCGCACGGCTGGGGACAGGGGTCGGGGAGCAGTACTTC. Protein product: CSARLGTGVGEQYF.